The rows below give T cell receptor beta chains drawn from one sample of a study of cytomegalovirus exposure and HLA in healthy donors. Sequencing was performed with immunoSEQ multiplex PCR; in TCRdb, only in-frame clones are kept and a portion is missing. This table holds fewer than 95,000 clones, around 82% found once. Specimen: PBMCs. These receptors were taken from a woman younger than 30 in good health and CMV-seropositive. Each CDR3 is given with its conserved first and last residue. D genes are given only for firm matches. Expanded clones get a size class; other rows say once, few or many, or leave the size out.

j_gene	v_gene	d_gene	abundance	CDR3aa	CDR3nt
TRBJ2-1	TRBV9	TRBD2	.	CASSVESGGTYNEQFF	TGTGCCAGCAGCGTAGAATCGGGGGGAACCTACAATGAGCAGTTCTTC
TRBJ2-3	TRBV6-5	.	once	CASTGRSDTQYF	TGTGCCAGCACAGGGAGGTCAGATACGCAGTATTTT
TRBJ2-7	TRBV28	TRBD1	.	CASSSRQGNYEQYF	TGTGCCAGCAGTTCCAGACAGGGGAACTACGAGCAGTACTTC
TRBJ1-2	TRBV13	.	.	CASSPRYGYTF	TGTGCCAGCAGCCCGCGCTATGGCTACACCTTC
TRBJ1-2	TRBV7-2	TRBD1	.	CASSNRQGRGFYGYTF	TGTGCCAGCAGCAACCGACAGGGACGTGGGTTTTATGGCTACACCTTC
TRBJ2-5	TRBV7-2	.	.	CASSYQVQETQYF	TGTGCCAGCAGCTATCAGGTCCAAGAGACCCAGTACTTC
TRBJ2-7	TRBV28	.	.	CASSLPSLEQYF	TGTGCCAGCAGTTTGCCCAGTCTCGAGCAGTACTTC
TRBJ2-7	TRBV7-2	.	.	CASSLVGGAGYEQYF	TGTGCCAGCAGCTTAGTGGGCGGGGCCGGCTACGAGCAGTACTTC
TRBJ1-5	TRBV28	.	.	CASRTGSQPQHF	TGTGCCAGCAGGACGGGGTCCCAGCCCCAGCATTTT
TRBJ1-2	TRBV11-2	.	.	CASSLGRDGYTF	TGTGCCAGCAGCTTAGGTAGAGATGGCTACACCTTC
TRBJ2-2	TRBV5-1	TRBD1	.	CASSTATGEYGELFF	TGCGCCAGCAGCACGGCGACAGGGGAATACGGGGAGCTGTTTTTT
TRBJ1-2	TRBV5-1	TRBD1	few	CASSLWGTGINYGYTF	TGCGCCAGCAGCTTGTGGGGGACAGGTATTAACTATGGCTACACCTTC
TRBJ2-5	TRBV11-2	.	many	CASSLAQWETQYF	TGTGCCAGCAGCTTAGCACAGTGGGAGACCCAGTACTTC
TRBJ2-4	TRBV28	.	.	CASSLYRENIQYF	TGTGCCAGCAGTTTATACAGGGAAAACATTCAGTACTTC
TRBJ2-7	TRBV5-5	.	few	CASESRVSYEQYF	TGTGCCAGCGAGAGCCGGGTGTCCTACGAGCAGTACTTC
TRBJ2-3	TRBV4-2	TRBD2	.	CASSHGLAGGRGDTQYF	TGTGCCAGCAGCCATGGGCTAGCGGGGGGGCGAGGAGATACGCAGTATTTT
TRBJ2-1	TRBV18	.	.	CASSPPGGGDNEQFF	TGTGCCAGCTCACCACCGGGCGGGGGCGACAATGAGCAGTTCTTC
TRBJ1-1	TRBV6-1	.	.	CASSVHRANTEAFF	TGTGCCAGCAGTGTGCACAGGGCGAACACTGAAGCTTTCTTT
TRBJ1-1	TRBV13	TRBD1	once	CASSLGQGRTEAFF	TGTGCCAGCAGCCTTGGACAGGGGCGGACTGAAGCTTTCTTT
TRBJ2-7	TRBV18	.	.	CASSPPGELGEQYF	TGTGCCAGCTCACCACCGGGCGAACTTGGGGAGCAGTACTTC
TRBJ2-3	TRBV9	TRBD1	.	CASSPAEGAFQDTQYF	TGTGCCAGCAGCCCAGCTGAGGGGGCGTTTCAAGATACGCAGTATTTT
TRBJ1-5	TRBV7-2	TRBD1	.	CASSLETGVEQPQHF	TGTGCCAGCAGCTTAGAGACAGGGGTTGAACAGCCCCAGCATTTT
TRBJ1-1	TRBV10-1	TRBD1	once	CASSGTGGTEAFF	TGCGCCAGCAGTGGAACAGGGGGCACTGAAGCTTTCTTT
TRBJ2-5	TRBV4-1	.	.	CASSQDQRERETQYF	TGCGCCAGCAGCCAAGATCAGAGGGAGCGGGAGACCCAGTACTTC
TRBJ1-1	TRBV9	.	.	CASSASGQGLVNTEAFF	TGTGCCAGCAGCGCGTCAGGCCAGGGTTTGGTGAACACTGAAGCTTTCTTT
TRBJ2-1	TRBV5-4	.	.	CASSLDQGRSEQFF	TGTGCCAGCAGCTTGGACCAGGGGCGGAGTGAGCAGTTCTTC
TRBJ1-1	TRBV10-3	TRBD1	.	CAISRAGDSPNTEAFF	TGTGCCATCAGCAGAGCAGGGGACAGCCCTAACACTGAAGCTTTCTTT
TRBJ1-4	TRBV4-1	.	.	CASSRGLGTNEKLFF	TGCGCCAGCAGCCGGGGGCTAGGCACTAATGAAAAACTGTTTTTT
TRBJ2-5	TRBV27	.	once	CASSTSRGPETQYF	TGTGCCAGCAGCACCTCCAGGGGCCCGGAGACCCAGTACTTC
TRBJ2-7	TRBV28	TRBD1	few	CASTPGTGYEQYF	TGTGCCAGCACGCCAGGGACAGGCTACGAGCAGTACTTC
TRBJ2-2	TRBV11-2	.	.	CASVTQTLNTGELFF	TGTGCCAGCGTAACACAGACACTGAACACCGGGGAGCTGTTTTTT
TRBJ2-2	TRBV6-6	.	.	CASSFGGGGGSGELFF	TGTGCCAGCAGTTTTGGCGGAGGGGGCGGGTCCGGGGAGCTGTTTTTT
TRBJ2-5	TRBV29-1	.	.	CSVDRVQETQYF	TGCAGCGTTGACCGGGTTCAAGAGACCCAGTACTTC
TRBJ2-3	TRBV18	.	once	CASSPKGIGGTDTQYF	TGTGCCAGCTCGCCTAAGGGGATAGGGGGCACAGATACGCAGTATTTT
TRBJ1-2	TRBV10-3	TRBD1	many	CAISVRGQGNYGYTF	TGTGCCATCAGTGTGCGGGGACAGGGTAACTATGGCTACACCTTC
TRBJ1-5	TRBV27	TRBD1	once	CASSLWTGADQPQHF	TGTGCCAGCAGTTTATGGACAGGGGCTGATCAGCCCCAGCATTTT